The following is a T cell receptor beta chain sequence with its context. Its antigen is as yet unknown. This sample stems from a study of shared clonotypes between healthy human individuals. The CDR3 contains 15 residues. The ends were cut back, 0 bases at V and 8 bases at J, with 14 bases in the middle. The germline CDR1 and CDR2 sequences are SGHRS and YFSETQ. Produced via immunoSEQ multiplex PCR; TCRdb's table is partial and in-frame only. The table records 850,000 to 1,100,000 clones, about 80% of them present only once. General study points: It was the non-shared clonotypes that had lower generation probabilities than clonotypes shared by all four donors.

The genes are TRBV5-1 and TRBJ1-4; D might be TRBD1 (5 bases). This clonotype was obtained from a man aged 18 to 35 in good health. Some clones in this sample may be carry-over from other donors' samples. Sequencing was done on a sample of memory CD4+ T cells from PBMCs. Subset of the sample: CD45RA-negative fraction. CDR3: CASSLALGAREKLFF. CDR3 in DNA: TGCGCCAGCAGCTTGGCCCTAGGGGCGAGGGAAAAACTGTTTTTT.